The source of this T cell receptor beta chain is a study of shared clonotypes between healthy human individuals. Only CD45RO-negative cells positively selected for CCR7 counted as naive CD8 cells, so terminally differentiated effector memory CD45RA+ cells were excluded. Donors comprised healthy HIV-negative adults lacking recent acute infections or vaccinations. Sequenced by immunoSEQ multiplex PCR; TCRdb stores in-frame clones only, minus some. This sample has under 1 million clones, with just over 95% found just once. Study observations and caveats: Clonotype sharing across donors was expected to vary with sequencing depth. Few donors limited the genetic and exposure-history diversity represented.

Trimming took off 0 bases at V and 7 bases at J, with 5 bases between the two ends. Germline CDR1 reads SGDLS; CDR2 reads YYNGEE. The CDR3 is 11 residues long. This clone came up once. Antigen unknown. The material sequenced was naive CD8+ T cells sorted from blood. The chain has TRBV9 and TRBJ2-7, with D hard to call. The sequence came from a man aged 30 to 39 in good health. The CDR3 sequence is CASSVGEEQYF. CDR3 nucleotides: TGTGCCAGCAGCGTAGGGGAAGAGCAGTACTTC.